Listed below are T cell receptor beta chains from one sample, sequenced in a study of technical replicates of blood from several donors. Repertoires were generated with immunoSEQ multiplex PCR, while TCRdb's copy carries only in-frame clones and drops some. The data hold 70,000 or so clones, with over 95% observed a single time. The sample taken for sequencing was T cells isolated from PBMCs. These receptors were obtained from a human donor in good health. Both conserved end residues are part of each CDR3.

V gene	J gene	CDR3 protein
TRBV10-1	TRBJ2-7	CARQGLYEQYF
TRBV9	TRBJ2-7	CASSAQIGQGVEQYF
TRBV11-3	TRBJ2-3	CASSEGGDTQYF
TRBV7-2	TRBJ2-7	CASSLKALTSGSYEQYF
TRBV1	TRBJ2-1	CTSSQVWEFNEQFF
TRBV4-1	TRBJ2-7	CASSQRGTYEQYF
TRBV4-1	TRBJ1-1	CASSHPGQGNTEAFF
TRBV18	TRBJ1-1	CASSPSGGHREAFF
TRBV6-1	TRBJ1-1	CASSEFVIGNTEAFF
TRBV2	TRBJ1-2	CASTESIYGYTF
TRBV4-3	TRBJ2-3	CASSARGLNGRTSDTQYF
TRBV5-4	TRBJ1-1	CASSQGQSDGAFF
TRBV9	TRBJ2-1	CASSVTRLNNEQFF
TRBV7-2	TRBJ2-3	CASSHLAGGPDTQYF
TRBV7-6	TRBJ2-7	CASSPGTMSYEQYF
TRBV30	TRBJ2-5	CAWRKDRAQETQYF